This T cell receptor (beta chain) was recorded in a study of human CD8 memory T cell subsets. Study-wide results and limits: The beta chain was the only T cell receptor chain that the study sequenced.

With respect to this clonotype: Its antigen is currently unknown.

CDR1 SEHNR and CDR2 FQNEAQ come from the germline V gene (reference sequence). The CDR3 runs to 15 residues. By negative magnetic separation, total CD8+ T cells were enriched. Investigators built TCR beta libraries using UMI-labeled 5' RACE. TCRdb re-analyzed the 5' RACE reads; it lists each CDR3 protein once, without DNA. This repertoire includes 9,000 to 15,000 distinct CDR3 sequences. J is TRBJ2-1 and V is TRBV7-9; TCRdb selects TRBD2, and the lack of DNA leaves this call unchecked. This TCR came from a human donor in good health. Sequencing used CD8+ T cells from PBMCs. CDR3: CASSSGLAGEGEQFF.